Sequencing of this T cell receptor beta chain was carried out in a study of T cell clonotyping in hematopoietic cell transplantation. Clones were sequenced by immunoSEQ multiplex PCR, and TCRdb holds only the in-frame ones, with some missing. The sample lists roughly 30,000 clones; more than 85% were seen once. Unmatched junction bases numbered 0, after V lost 0 bases and J lost 8 bases. Germline V gene data show CDR1 as MGHRA and CDR2 as YSYEKL. This CDR3 comprises 13 residues. A single count supports this clone. This chain connects TRBV4-1 to TRBJ2-1; 8 nucleotides line up with TRBD1. The source material was PBMCs, sampled 100 days after allogeneic stem cell transplant. This TCR came from a female patient in her fifties or sixties who had an allogeneic stem cell transplant from a related donor, so the T cells may come from the graft donor. Some clones in this sample may be carry-over from other donors' samples. Written as DNA, the CDR3 is TGCGCCAGCAGCCAAGACAGGGGGCATGAGCAGTTCTTC. Translated, it gives CASSQDRGHEQFF.